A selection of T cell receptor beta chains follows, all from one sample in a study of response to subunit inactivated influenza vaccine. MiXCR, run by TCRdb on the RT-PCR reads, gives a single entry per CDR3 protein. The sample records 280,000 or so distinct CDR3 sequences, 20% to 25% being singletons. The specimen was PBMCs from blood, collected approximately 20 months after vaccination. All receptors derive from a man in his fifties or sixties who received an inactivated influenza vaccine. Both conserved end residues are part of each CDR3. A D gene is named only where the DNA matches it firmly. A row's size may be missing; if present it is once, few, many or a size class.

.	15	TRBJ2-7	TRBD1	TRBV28	CASNGNDRGVYEQYF	TGTGCCAGCAACGGAAACGACAGGGGGGTTTACGAGCAGTACTTC
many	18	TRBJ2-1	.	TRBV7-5	CISVPEASLASGGNEQFF	.
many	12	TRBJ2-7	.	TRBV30	CAWSVEGYEQYF	TGTGCCTGGAGTGTAGAAGGGTACGAGCAGTACTTC
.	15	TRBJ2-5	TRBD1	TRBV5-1	CASSGSDRATKTQYF	TGCGCCAGCAGCGGATCAGACAGGGCTACGAAGACCCAGTACTTC
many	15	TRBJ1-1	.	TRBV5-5	CASSLYSGPNTEAFF	TGTGCCAGCAGCTTGTATTCGGGGCCTAACACTGAAGCTTTCTTT
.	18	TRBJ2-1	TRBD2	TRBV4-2	CASSQESGGAWGYNEQFF	TGTGCCAGCAGCCAAGAAAGCGGGGGGGCCTGGGGTTACAATGAGCAGTTCTTC
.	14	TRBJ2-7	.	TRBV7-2	CASSLVGLLYEQYF	TGTGCCAGCAGCTTAGTGGGTCTTCTCTACGAGCAGTACTTC
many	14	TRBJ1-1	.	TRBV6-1	CASSISDGNTEAFF	TGTGCCAGCAGCATCAGCGACGGGAACACTGAAGCTTTCTTT
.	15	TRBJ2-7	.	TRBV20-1	CSARRQGGLSYEQYF	TGCAGTGCTAGACGGCAGGGGGGCCTTTCCTACGAGCAGTACTTC
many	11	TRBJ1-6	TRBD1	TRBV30	CAWSVQGPLHF	TGTGCCTGGAGTGTACAGGGGCCCCTCCACTTT
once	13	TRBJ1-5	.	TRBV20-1	CSARGHSNQPQHF	TGCAGTGCTAGGGGGCATAGCAATCAGCCCCAGCATTTT
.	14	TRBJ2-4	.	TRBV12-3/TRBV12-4	CASRVRGSFNIQYF	TGTGCCAGCAGAGTCCGGGGTTCTTTCAACATTCAGTACTTC
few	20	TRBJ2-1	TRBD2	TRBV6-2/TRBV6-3	CASSYRGPSGSGAKNNEQFF	TGTGCCAGCAGTTACAGGGGTCCTAGCGGGAGCGGGGCGAAAAACAATGAGCAGTTCTTC
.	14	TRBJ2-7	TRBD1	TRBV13	CASSLVGTDYEQYF	TGTGCCAGCAGCTTAGTTGGGACAGACTACGAGCAGTACTTC
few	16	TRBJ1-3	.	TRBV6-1	CASSETGPDLGNTIYF	TGTGCCAGCAGTGAGACCGGCCCTGACCTGGGAAACACCATATATTTT
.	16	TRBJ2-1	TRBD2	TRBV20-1	CSASSSGGGSYNEQFF	TGCAGTGCTAGTTCAAGCGGGGGGGGAAGTTACAATGAGCAGTTCTTC
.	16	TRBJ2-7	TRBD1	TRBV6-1	CASSIDRVQSNYEQYF	TGTGCCAGCAGCATAGACAGGGTGCAGTCCAACTACGAGCAGTACTTC
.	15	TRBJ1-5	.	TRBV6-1	CASSRQGRPNQPKHF	TGTGCCAGCAGTAGGCAGGGAAGACCCAATCAGCCCAAGCATTTT
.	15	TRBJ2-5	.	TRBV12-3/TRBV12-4	CASSRELGSGETQYF	TGTGCCAGCAGTCGCGAGTTGGGTAGTGGAGAGACCCAGTACTTC
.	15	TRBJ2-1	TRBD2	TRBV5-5	CASSLVAGPGNEQFF	TGTGCCAGCAGCTTGGTAGCGGGACCCGGCAATGAGCAGTTCTTC
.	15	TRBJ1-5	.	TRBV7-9	CASSPDSGFNQPQHF	TGTGCCAGCAGCCCCGATAGCGGGTTCAATCAGCCCCAGCATTTT
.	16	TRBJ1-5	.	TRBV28	CASRPDKRISNQPQHF	TGTGCCAGCAGACCGGACAAAAGGATTAGCAATCAGCCCCAGCATTTT
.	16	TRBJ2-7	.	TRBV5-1	CASSLAPTRSSYEQYF	TGCGCCAGCAGCTTGGCCCCCACACGGAGCTCCTACGAGCAGTACTTC
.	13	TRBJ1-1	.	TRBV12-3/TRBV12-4	CASSLWEAKTAFF	TGTGCCAGCAGTTTATGGGAGGCCAAAACAGCTTTCTTT
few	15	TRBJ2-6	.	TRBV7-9	CASSLPTAGANVLTF	TGTGCCAGCAGCTTACCCACCGCGGGGGCCAACGTCCTGACTTTC
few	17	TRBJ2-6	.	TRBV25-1	CASSDSSDSSGANVLTF	TGTGCCAGCAGTGACAGCTCGGACAGCTCTGGGGCCAACGTCCTGACTTTC
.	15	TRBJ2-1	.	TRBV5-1	CASSLAEGTYNEQFF	TGCGCCAGCAGCTTGGCCGAGGGTACCTACAATGAGCAGTTCTTC
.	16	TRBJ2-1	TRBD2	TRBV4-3	CASSHEVGGSPNEQFF	TGCGCCAGCAGCCACGAAGTCGGCGGGAGTCCCAATGAGCAGTTCTTC
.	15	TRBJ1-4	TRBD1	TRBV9	CASSVRQGLNEKLFF	TGTGCCAGCAGCGTAAGACAGGGTCTTAATGAAAAACTGTTTTTT
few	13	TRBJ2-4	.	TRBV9	CASSVDTENIQYF	TGTGCCAGCAGCGTTGACACAGAAAACATTCAGTACTTC
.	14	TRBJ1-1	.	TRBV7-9	CASSFGQINTEAFF	TGTGCCAGCAGCTTTGGACAGATTAACACTGAAGCTTTCTTT
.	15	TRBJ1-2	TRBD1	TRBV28	CASTSDRGLHYGYTF	TGTGCCAGCACCAGTGACAGGGGCTTACACTATGGCTACACCTTC
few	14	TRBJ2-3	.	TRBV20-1	CSARPAESTDTQYF	TGCAGTGCTAGACCAGCAGAAAGCACAGATACGCAGTATTTT
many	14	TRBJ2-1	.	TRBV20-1	CSARDPRERNEQFF	TGCAGTGCTAGAGATCCCAGGGAGAGGAATGAGCAGTTCTTC
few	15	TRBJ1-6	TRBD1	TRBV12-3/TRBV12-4	CASSFLDRGGSPLHF	TGTGCCAGCAGTTTTCTCGACAGGGGGGGTTCACCCCTCCACTTT
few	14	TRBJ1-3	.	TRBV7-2	CASSLGGVGNTIYF	TGTGCCAGCAGCTTAGGAGGGGTAGGAAACACCATATATTTT
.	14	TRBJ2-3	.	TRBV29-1	CSVVRPGTTDTQYF	TGCAGCGTTGTACGTCCGGGGACCACAGATACGCAGTATTTT
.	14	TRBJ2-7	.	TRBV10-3	CAISSSDWSYEQYF	TGTGCCATCAGCAGCTCGGACTGGTCCTACGAGCAGTACTTC
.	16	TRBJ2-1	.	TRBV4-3	CASSQEIIPTYNEQFF	TGCGCCAGCAGCCAAGAAATTATTCCAACCTACAATGAGCAGTTCTTC
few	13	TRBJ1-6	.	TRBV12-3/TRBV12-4	CASSQRLNSPLHF	TGTGCCAGCAGCCAGCGACTTAATTCACCCCTCCACTTT
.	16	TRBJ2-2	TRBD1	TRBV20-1	CSARQGTLVPTGELFF	TGCAGTGCTCGACAGGGGACCCTGGTCCCTACCGGGGAGCTGTTTTTT
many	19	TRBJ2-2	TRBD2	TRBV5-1	CASSRRTSGATLNTGELFF	TGCGCCAGCAGTCGTCGGACTAGCGGGGCCACGCTAAACACCGGGGAGCTGTTTTTT
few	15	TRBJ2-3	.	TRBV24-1	CATSDPLLSTDTQYF	TGTGCCACCAGTGACCCCCTCCTTAGCACAGATACGCAGTATTTT